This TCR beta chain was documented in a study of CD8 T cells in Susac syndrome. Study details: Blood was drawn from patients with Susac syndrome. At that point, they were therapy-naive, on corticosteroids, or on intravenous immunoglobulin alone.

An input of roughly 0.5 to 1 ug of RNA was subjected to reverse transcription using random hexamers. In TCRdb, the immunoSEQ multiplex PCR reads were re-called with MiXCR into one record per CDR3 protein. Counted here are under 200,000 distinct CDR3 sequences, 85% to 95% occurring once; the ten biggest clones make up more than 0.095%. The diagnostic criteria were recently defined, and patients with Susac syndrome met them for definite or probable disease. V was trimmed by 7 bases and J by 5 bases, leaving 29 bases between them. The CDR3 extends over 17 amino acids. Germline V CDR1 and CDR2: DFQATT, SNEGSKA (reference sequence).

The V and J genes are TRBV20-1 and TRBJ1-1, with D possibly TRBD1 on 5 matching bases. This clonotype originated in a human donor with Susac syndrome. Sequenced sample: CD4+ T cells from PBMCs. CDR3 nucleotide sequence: TGCAGTGTTCGAGGGGTTTTAGGCAGGGATGATAAAACTGAAGCTTTCTTT. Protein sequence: CSVRGVLGRDDKTEAFF.